This TCR beta chain was sequenced in a study of CD8 T cells in ankylosing spondylitis. Study observations and caveats: Disease-linked clones were reportedly significantly enriched in matched ankylosing spondylitis synovial fluid. In peripheral blood, disease-linked CD8+ clones occurred at relatively low frequencies. Seemingly characteristic of ankylosing spondylitis blood was a TCR beta motif consisting of under ten highly homologous variants.

Only a few counts were recorded for this clonotype. Its target is not known. Libraries for TCR beta were made by quantitative 5'-RACE with molecular barcodes. MiXCR, run by TCRdb on the 5' RACE reads, gives a single entry per CDR3 protein. The sample includes 270,000 or so distinct CDR3 sequences, over 15% of them seen just once. Sequences were obtained from blood, either unsorted or a sorted T cell fraction (not recorded which). This TCR was sampled from a male donor with ankylosing spondylitis or in good health (not recorded which).

The CDR3 loop reads CASSHSGSYNEQFF. CDR3 coding DNA: TGTGCCAGCAGCCATTCGGGTTCCTACAATGAGCAGTTCTTC. The rearrangement links TRBV7-3 to TRBJ2-1, with unresolved D. V gave up 5 bases and J gave up 1 base, with 9 bases separating them. Per germline, CDR1 SGHTA and CDR2 FQGTGA. This CDR3 comprises 14 residues.